Included here is one T cell receptor (beta chain) sequence, with context. The data stem from a study of blood T cell repertoires in COVID-19. Across the study: Acute and convalescent COVID-19 specimens originated in the United States, Italy and Spain. Sample material is recorded as cDNA or gDNA derived from T cells, B-cell-depleted T cells, or PBMCs.

V gave up 0 bases and J gave up 4 bases, with 10 bases separating them. Germline values: CDR1 SGHDN, CDR2 FVKESK. CDR3 length equals 15 residues. Methods used by the authors: Researchers report that nucleated cell counts were estimated from reference gene primer amplification. Some clones are missing from TCRdb's copy, which holds only in-frame ones; the method was immunoSEQ multiplex PCR. The DNA gave D and trimming, while V, J and clone size come from that table. The sample contains 150,000 to 200,000 clones, 80% to 90% of which appear only once. Patients from Seattle were sampled longitudinally, starting during active infection.

The specimen sequenced was peripheral blood. This receptor was identified in a woman aged 70-85 years with COVID-19, enrolled during active disease. The chain recombines TRBV14 with TRBJ2-1; tentative D call: TRBD1 (5 bases). CDR3 in DNA: TGTGCCAGCAGCCAAGATGCACAGGTTTACAATGAGCAGTTCTTC. It codes for CASSQDAQVYNEQFF.